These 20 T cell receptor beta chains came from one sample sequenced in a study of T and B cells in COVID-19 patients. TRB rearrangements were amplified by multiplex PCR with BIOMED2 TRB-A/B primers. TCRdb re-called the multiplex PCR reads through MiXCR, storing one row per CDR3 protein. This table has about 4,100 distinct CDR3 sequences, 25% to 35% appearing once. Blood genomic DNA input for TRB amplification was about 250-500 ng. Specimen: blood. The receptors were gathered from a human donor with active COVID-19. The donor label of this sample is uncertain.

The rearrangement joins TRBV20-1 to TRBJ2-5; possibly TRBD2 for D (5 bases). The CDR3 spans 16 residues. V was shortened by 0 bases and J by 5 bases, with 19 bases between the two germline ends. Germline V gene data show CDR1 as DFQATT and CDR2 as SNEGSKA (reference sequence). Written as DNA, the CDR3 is TGCAGTGCTAGAGATCCCCGGGGAACTAGTGTGGAGACCCAGTACTTC. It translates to CSARDPRGTSVETQYF.

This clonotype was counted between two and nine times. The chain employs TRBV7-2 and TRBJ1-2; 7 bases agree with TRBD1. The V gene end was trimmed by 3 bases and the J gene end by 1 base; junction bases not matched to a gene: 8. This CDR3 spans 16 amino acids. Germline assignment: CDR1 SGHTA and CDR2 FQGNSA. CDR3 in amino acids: CASSLEGADFNYGYTF. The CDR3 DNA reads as TGTGCCAGCAGCTTGGAGGGGGCAGACTTTAACTATGGCTACACCTTC.

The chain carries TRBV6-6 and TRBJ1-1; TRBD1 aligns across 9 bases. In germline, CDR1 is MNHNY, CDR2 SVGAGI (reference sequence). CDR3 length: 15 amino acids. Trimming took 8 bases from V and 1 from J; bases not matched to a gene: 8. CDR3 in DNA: TGTGCCAGCGGAGAGGGACAGGGTGGGAACACTGAAGCTTTCTTT. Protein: CASGEGQGGNTEAFF.

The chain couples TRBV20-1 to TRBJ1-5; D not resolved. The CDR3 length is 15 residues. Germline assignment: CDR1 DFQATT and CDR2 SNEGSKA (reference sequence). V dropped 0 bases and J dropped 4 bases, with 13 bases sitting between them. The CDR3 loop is CSARDPEGSNQPQHF. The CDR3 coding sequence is TGCAGTGCTAGAGATCCGGAGGGCTCTAATCAGCCCCAGCATTTT.

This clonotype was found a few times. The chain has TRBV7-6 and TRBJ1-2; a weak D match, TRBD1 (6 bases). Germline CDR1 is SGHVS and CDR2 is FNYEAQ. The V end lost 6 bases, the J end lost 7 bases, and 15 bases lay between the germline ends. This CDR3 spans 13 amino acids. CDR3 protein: CASSQEAGAGYTF. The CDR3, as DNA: TGTGCCAGCAGTCAGGAGGCGGGGGCTGGCTACACCTTC.

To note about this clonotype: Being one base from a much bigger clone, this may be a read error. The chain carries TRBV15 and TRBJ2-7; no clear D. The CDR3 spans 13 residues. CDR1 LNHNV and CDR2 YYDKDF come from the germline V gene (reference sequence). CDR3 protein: CTTSRDFSSVQYF. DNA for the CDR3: TGTACCACCAGCAGAGATTTCTCGTCGGTACAGTACTTC.

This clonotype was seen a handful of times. The CDR3 loop reads CASSLTSGGDPRETQYF. The CDR3 bases are TGTGCCAGCAGCTTGACTAGCGGGGGAGACCCTCGAGAGACCCAGTACTTC. The chain employs TRBV5-4 and TRBJ2-5; TRBD2 agrees at 11 bases. The ends lost 1 base at V and 4 bases at J; junction bases unmatched: 9. Germline CDR1 SGHNT, CDR2 YYREEE (reference sequence). CDR3 length equals 17 residues. Full variable domain (rest looked up from reference TRBV5-4 and TRBJ2-5): ETGVTQSPTHLIKTRGQQVTLRCSSQSGHNTVSWYQQALGQGPQFIFQYYREEENGRGNFPPRFSGLQFPNYSSELNVNALELDDSALYLCASSLTSGGDPRETQYFGPGTRLLVL.

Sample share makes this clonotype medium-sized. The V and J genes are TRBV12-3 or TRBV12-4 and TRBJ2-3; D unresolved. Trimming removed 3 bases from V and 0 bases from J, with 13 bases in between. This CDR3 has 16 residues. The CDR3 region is CASSFYYSTSTDTQYF. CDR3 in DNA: TGTGCCAGCAGTTTTTACTACAGTACTAGCACAGATACGCAGTATTTT.

In nucleotides, the CDR3 is TGTGCCAGCAGCGTAGTGAGCGAAGGCACAGATACGCAGTATTTT. Translating it yields CASSVVSEGTDTQYF. The chain combines TRBV9 with TRBJ2-3; no definite D call. The CDR3 is 15 residues long. The ends were cut back, 0 bases at V and 1 base at J, with 9 bases in the middle. Germline CDR1 SGDLS, CDR2 YYNGEE.

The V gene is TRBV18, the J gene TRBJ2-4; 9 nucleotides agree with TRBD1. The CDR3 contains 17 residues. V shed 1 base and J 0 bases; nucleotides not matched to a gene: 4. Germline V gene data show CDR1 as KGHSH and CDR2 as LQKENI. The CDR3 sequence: CASSPLGTGRAKNIQYF. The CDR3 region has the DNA TGTGCCAGCTCACCACTGGGGACAGGGAGAGCCAAAAACATTCAGTACTTC.

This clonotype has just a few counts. CDR3 in DNA: TGTGCCAGCTCACCGGGCGTTAACTATGGCTACACCTTC. Its protein product is CASSPGVNYGYTF. The J gene is TRBJ1-2, the V gene TRBV18, with unresolved D. Germline V gene data show CDR1 as KGHSH and CDR2 as LQKENI. The CDR3 covers 13 residues. Trimming stripped 3 bases from V and 1 base from J, with 6 bases between.

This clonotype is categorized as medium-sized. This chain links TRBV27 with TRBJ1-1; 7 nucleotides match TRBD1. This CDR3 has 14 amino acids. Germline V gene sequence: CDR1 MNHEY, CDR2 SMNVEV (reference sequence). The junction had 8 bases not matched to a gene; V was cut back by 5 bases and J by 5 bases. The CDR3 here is CASSHRQGGTEAFF. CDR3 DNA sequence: TGTGCCAGCAGTCACCGACAGGGAGGGACTGAAGCTTTCTTT.

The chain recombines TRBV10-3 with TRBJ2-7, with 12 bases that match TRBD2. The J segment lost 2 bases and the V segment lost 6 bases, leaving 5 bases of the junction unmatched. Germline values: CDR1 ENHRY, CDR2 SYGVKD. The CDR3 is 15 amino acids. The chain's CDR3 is CAIRDLAGGAYEQYF. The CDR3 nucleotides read TGTGCCATCAGGGACCTAGCGGGGGGGGCCTACGAGCAGTACTTC.

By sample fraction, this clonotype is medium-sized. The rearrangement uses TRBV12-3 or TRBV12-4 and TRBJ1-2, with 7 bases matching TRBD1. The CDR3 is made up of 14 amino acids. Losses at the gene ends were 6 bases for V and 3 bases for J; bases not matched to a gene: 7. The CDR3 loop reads CASSLGTAHYGYTF. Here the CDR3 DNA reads TGTGCCAGCAGCCTTGGGACAGCTCACTATGGCTACACCTTC.

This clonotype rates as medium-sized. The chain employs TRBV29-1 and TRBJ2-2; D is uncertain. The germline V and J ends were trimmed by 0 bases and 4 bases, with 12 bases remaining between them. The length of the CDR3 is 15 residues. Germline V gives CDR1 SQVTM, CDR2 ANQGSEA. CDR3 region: CSVEEGSRGTGELFF. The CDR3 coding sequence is TGCAGCGTTGAAGAGGGCAGCCGAGGCACCGGGGAGCTGTTTTTT.

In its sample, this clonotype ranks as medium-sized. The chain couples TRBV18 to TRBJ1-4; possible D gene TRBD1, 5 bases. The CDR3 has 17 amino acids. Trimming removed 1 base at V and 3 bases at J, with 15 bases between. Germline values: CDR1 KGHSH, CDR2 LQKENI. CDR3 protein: CASSPRFPGGANEKLFF. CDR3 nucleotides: TGTGCCAGCTCACCACGTTTTCCGGGGGGAGCTAATGAAAAACTGTTTTTT.

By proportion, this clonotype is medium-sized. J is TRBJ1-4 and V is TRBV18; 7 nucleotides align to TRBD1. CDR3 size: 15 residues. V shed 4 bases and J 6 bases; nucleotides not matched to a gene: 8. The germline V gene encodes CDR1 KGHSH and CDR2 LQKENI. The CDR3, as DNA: TGTGCCAGCTCACGGATAGGGGGCGCAGATGAAAAACTGTTTTTT. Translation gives CASSRIGGADEKLFF.

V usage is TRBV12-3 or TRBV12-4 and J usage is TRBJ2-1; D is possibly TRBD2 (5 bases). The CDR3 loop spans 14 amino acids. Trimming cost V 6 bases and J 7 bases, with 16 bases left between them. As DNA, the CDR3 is TGTGCCAGCAGCCCTAGCCGCCTGGGGAATGAGCAGTTCTTC. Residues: CASSPSRLGNEQFF.

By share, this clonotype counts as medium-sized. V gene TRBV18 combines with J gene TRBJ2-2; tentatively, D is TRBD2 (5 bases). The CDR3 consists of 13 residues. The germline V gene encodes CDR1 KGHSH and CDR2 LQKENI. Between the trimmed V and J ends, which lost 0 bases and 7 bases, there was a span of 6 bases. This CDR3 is CASSPPGGGELFF. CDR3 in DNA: TGTGCCAGCTCACCACCTGGAGGCGGGGAGCTGTTTTTT.

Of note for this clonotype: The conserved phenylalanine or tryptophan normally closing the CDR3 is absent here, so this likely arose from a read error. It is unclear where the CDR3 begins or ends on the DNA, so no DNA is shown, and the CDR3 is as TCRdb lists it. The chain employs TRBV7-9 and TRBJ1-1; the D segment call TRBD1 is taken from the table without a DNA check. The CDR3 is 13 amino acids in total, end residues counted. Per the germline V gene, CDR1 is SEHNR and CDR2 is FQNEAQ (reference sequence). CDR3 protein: CASSLTAGAPRKI.